Below are 27 T cell receptor beta chains sequenced from a single sample in a study of cytomegalovirus exposure and HLA in healthy donors. Primers included in the PCR were 60 Vbeta and 13 Jbeta primers. Here immunoSEQ multiplex PCR was the method, and the copy in TCRdb shows in-frame clones only, minus some. In the table there are hundreds of thousands of clones, 80% to 90% of which are singletons. Source material: PBMCs. Receptors originate from a woman under 30 in good health and CMV-seronegative.

V and J are TRBV14 and TRBJ2-7; a weak D match, TRBD1 (6 bases). This CDR3 is 13 amino acids long. The germline CDR1 and CDR2 sequences are SGHDN and FVKESK. Trimming stripped 3 bases from V and 1 base from J, with 7 bases between. In DNA form, the CDR3 reads TGTGCCAGCAGCCAGACAGGATCCTACGAGCAGTACTTC. Translated, it gives CASSQTGSYEQYF. Full variable domain (missing parts from reference TRBV14 and TRBJ2-7): EAGVTQFPSHSVIEKGQTVTLRCDPISGHDNLYWYRRVMGKEIKFLLHFVKESKQDESGMPNNRFLAERTGGTYSTLKVQPAELEDSGVYFCASSQTGSYEQYFGPGTRLTVT.

V usage is TRBV30 and J usage is TRBJ1-2; a possible D gene is TRBD1 (5 bases). Trimming took 0 bases from V and 4 from J, leaving 9 bases between them. The CDR3 is 13 amino acids. Germline V gene sequence: CDR1 GTSNPN, CDR2 SVGIG (reference sequence). The CDR3 here is CAWSVNRRYGYTF. The CDR3 DNA follows: TGTGCCTGGAGTGTAAACAGGCGCTATGGCTACACCTTC.

V gene TRBV9 combines with J gene TRBJ1-3, with D perhaps matching TRBD1 (5 bases). The V and J ends lost 5 bases and 4 bases respectively, with 13 bases between them. Germline lookup yields CDR1 SGDLS and CDR2 YYNGEE. The CDR3 runs 14 residues. CDR3 bases: TGTGCCAGCAGTGCAGGGAATTCCGGAAACACCATATATTTT. Amino acid sequence: CASSAGNSGNTIYF. Filled out from reference TRBV9 and TRBJ1-3, the complete variable domain reads DSGVTQTPKHLITATGQRVTLRCSPRSGDLSVYWYQQSLDQGLQFLIQYYNGEERAKGNILERFSAQQFPDLHSELNLSSLELGDSALYFCASSAGNSGNTIYFGEGSWLTVV.

The CDR3 DNA sequence: TGTGCCAGCAGTTTATCGGGGACAGGGTACAATCAGCCCCAGCATTTT. Its protein is CASSLSGTGYNQPQHF. The V gene is TRBV27, the J gene TRBJ1-5; TRBD1 aligns across 9 bases. Germline assignment: CDR1 MNHEY and CDR2 SMNVEV (reference sequence). The CDR3 length is 16 residues. The junction had 3 bases not matched to a gene; V was cut back by 0 bases and J by 3 bases.

V is TRBV19 and J is TRBJ2-3; D uncertain. Per the germline V gene, CDR1 is LNHDA and CDR2 is SQIVND (reference sequence). The CDR3 extends over 14 amino acids. The V end lost 4 bases, the J end lost 5 bases, and 13 bases lay between the germline ends. CDR3 DNA: TGTGCCAGTAGTAGCCAGTCACCACAAGATACGCAGTATTTT. Its protein product is CASSSQSPQDTQYF.

The chain carries TRBV4-2 and TRBJ1-1, with D perhaps TRBD1 (6 bases). Germline CDR1 LGHNA, CDR2 YNFKEQ. The CDR3 has 16 residues. The V end was cut by 2 bases, the J end by 3 bases, with 16 bases between. The CDR3 DNA reads as TGTGCCAGCAGCCAACTAGGGGCAGGGGAGTACACTGAAGCTTTCTTT. The encoded protein is CASSQLGAGEYTEAFF.

The V gene is TRBV5-1, the J gene TRBJ1-4; D is undetermined. CDR1 is SGHRS, CDR2 YFSETQ, per germline. This CDR3 comprises 15 residues. Trimming pared 4 bases from V and 7 bases from J, leaving 17 bases between. The CDR3 DNA is TGCGCCAGCAGCCGAGGGCGTCCTGCGGGTGAAAAACTGTTTTTT. Translated, it gives CASSRGRPAGEKLFF.

The V and J genes are TRBV18 and TRBJ1-4, with TRBD1 matching 10 bases. V dropped 2 bases and J dropped 6; count of bases not matched to a gene: 9. Germline CDR1 and CDR2: KGHSH and LQKENI. The CDR3 is 17 residues long. This CDR3 is CASSPTGTGAWDEKLFF. The DNA of the CDR3 is TGTGCCAGCTCACCAACCGGGACAGGGGCGTGGGATGAAAAACTGTTTTTT.

The chain carries TRBV6-5 and TRBJ1-2, with D uncertain. Trimming stripped 0 bases from V and 8 bases from J, with 10 bases between. Germline values: CDR1 MNHEY, CDR2 SVGAGI. The CDR3 is 13 amino acids. The CDR3 coding sequence is TGTGCCAGCAGTTACTCGAAGTTCCGGGGCTACACCTTC. This codes for CASSYSKFRGYTF.

V is TRBV18 and J is TRBJ2-1, with 8 bases that match TRBD2. With V trimmed by 3 bases and J by 5 bases, 12 bases remained unmatched. The CDR3 loop spans 17 amino acids. Germline V CDR1 and CDR2: KGHSH, LQKENI. This CDR3 reads CASSPRLATKPNNEQFF. In DNA form, the CDR3 reads TGTGCCAGCTCACCCCGACTAGCGACGAAACCTAACAATGAGCAGTTCTTC.

The chain combines TRBV20-1 with TRBJ1-1, with D uncertain. Trimming cost V 6 bases and J 0 bases, with 5 bases left between them. The CDR3 is made up of 11 amino acids. Germline CDR1 DFQATT, CDR2 SNEGSKA (reference sequence). The DNA for the CDR3 is TGCAGTGCAGTAGTGAACACTGAAGCTTTCTTT. Translation: CSAVVNTEAFF.

This sequence joins TRBV4-1 and TRBJ2-7; TRBD2 is a possible D gene (6 bases). V was clipped by 1 base and J by 1 base, with 11 bases between them. CDR3 length: 15 amino acids. Germline V CDR1 and CDR2: MGHRA, YSYEKL. CDR3 sequence: CASSQASAESYEQYF. The CDR3, as DNA: TGCGCCAGCAGCCAAGCTAGCGCAGAGTCCTACGAGCAGTACTTC.

This chain joins TRBV5-1 and TRBJ2-5; the D gene is possibly TRBD2 (5 bases). The DNA end is more similar to TRBJ2-7, so the J call may be wrong. In germline, CDR1 is SGHRS, CDR2 YFSETQ. The CDR3 totals 13 residues. The CDR3, as DNA: TGCGCCAGCAGCTTTGACGGACTTGCCGAGCAGTACTTC. It encodes CASSFDGLAEQYF.

The chain recombines TRBV5-5 with TRBJ2-1; 7 bases are shared with TRBD2. The length of the CDR3 is 16 residues. The V segment lost 0 bases and the J segment 0 bases; nucleotides outside the gene matches: 3. The V gene's germline CDR1 is SGHKS and CDR2 YYEKEE (reference sequence). The CDR3 is CASSLAGRPSYNEQFF. CDR3 in DNA: TGTGCCAGCAGCTTGGCCGGGAGGCCCTCCTACAATGAGCAGTTCTTC. Supplemented by reference TRBV5-5 and TRBJ2-1, the full variable domain reads DAGVTQSPTHLIKTRGQQVTLRCSPISGHKSVSWYQQVLGQGPQFIFQYYEKEERGRGNFPDRFSARQFPNYSSELNVNALLLGDSALYLCASSLAGRPSYNEQFFGPGTRLTVL.

The chain employs TRBV9 and TRBJ2-5; TRBD2 aligns across 7 bases. The end of the DNA fits TRBJ2-7 better, so the J call may be wrong. Germline V lookup: CDR1 SGDLS, CDR2 YYNGEE. The CDR3 spans 15 residues. The CDR3 sequence: CASSADPGLSYEQYF. As DNA, the CDR3 is TGTGCCAGCAGCGCAGACCCGGGACTATCCTACGAGCAGTACTTC.

The rearrangement links TRBV7-7 to TRBJ2-5; TRBD1 matches 8 bases. TRBJ2-7 explains the end of the DNA better; the J call may be wrong. CDR1 is SSHAT and CDR2 is FNYEAQ in the germline V gene (reference sequence). The CDR3 runs 16 residues. In nucleotides, the CDR3 is TGTGCCAGCAGCTTAGACGACAGGGGCTTTACCTACGAGCAGTACTTC. This gives the protein CASSLDDRGFTYEQYF.

The J gene is TRBJ1-5, the V gene TRBV6-4; no definite D call. V lost 2 bases and J 6 bases, leaving 14 bases between the germline ends. Germline V gene sequence: CDR1 MRHNA, CDR2 SNTAGT. This CDR3 contains 15 residues. The CDR3 coding sequence is TGTGCCAGCAGTGACGAGGCAGATGAAGGTCAGCCCCAGCATTTT. The encoded protein is CASSDEADEGQPQHF.

Of note for this clone: A read error may account for a junction end that differs from germline. The J gene is TRBJ2-5, the V gene TRBV5-1, with TRBD2 matching over 8 bases. Germline loops: CDR1 SGHRS, CDR2 YFSETQ. CDR3 length equals 17 residues. The CDR3 nucleotides read TGCGCCAGCACCTTGGGGGCCAGCGCGGGGGGTGAAGAGACCCAGTACTTC. This translates into CASTLGASAGGEETQYF.

This sequence joins TRBV4-3 and TRBJ2-4, with TRBD2 matching over 9 bases. The V gene's germline CDR1 is LGHNA and CDR2 YSLEER. The CDR3 extends over 17 amino acids. The ends lost 1 base at V and 1 base at J; junction bases unmatched: 5. The CDR3 here is CASSQVSSGTAKNIQYF. The CDR3 bases are TGCGCCAGCAGCCAAGTGTCTAGCGGGACGGCCAAAAACATTCAGTACTTC.

The chain recombines TRBV9 with TRBJ2-3; D gene uncertain. This CDR3 contains 14 residues. CDR1 and CDR2 (germline): SGDLS, YYNGEE. Trimming took off 4 bases at V and 2 bases at J, with 11 bases between the two ends. The CDR3 spells CASSKARSTDTQYF. The CDR3 nucleotides are TGTGCCAGCAGCAAGGCTAGATCCACAGATACGCAGTATTTT.

V and J are TRBV10-3 and TRBJ2-3; 7 bases are a match to TRBD2. The trim removed 2 bases at V and 2 bases at J, leaving 4 bases unmatched. The germline V gene encodes CDR1 ENHRY and CDR2 SYGVKD. The CDR3 sequence is 15 residues long. This CDR3 is CAISEGTTNTDTQYF. The CDR3 DNA follows: TGTGCCATCAGTGAGGGGACTACCAACACAGATACGCAGTATTTT.

The CDR3 nucleotides are TGTGCCAGCAGCTTGGTTCAGGGGGCCGGGGTGGGTACGCAGTATTTT. Encoded protein: CASSLVQGAGVGTQYF. The J gene is TRBJ2-3, the V gene TRBV5-5, with 8 bases matching TRBD1. Germline CDR1 SGHKS, CDR2 YYEKEE (reference sequence). V was pared by 0 bases and J by 8 bases, with 11 bases of the junction left unmatched. This CDR3 is 16 amino acids long. The full variable domain, with the rest looked up from reference TRBV5-5 and TRBJ2-3, is DAGVTQSPTHLIKTRGQQVTLRCSPISGHKSVSWYQQVLGQGPQFIFQYYEKEERGRGNFPDRFSARQFPNYSSELNVNALLLGDSALYLCASSLVQGAGVGTQYFGPGTRLTVL.

The chain links TRBV10-1 to TRBJ1-5; 9 bases line up with TRBD1. Germline V gene lookup returns CDR1 WNHNN and CDR2 SYGVQD (reference sequence). V gave up 9 bases and J gave up 8 bases; unmatched junction bases: 8. This CDR3 contains 13 residues. CDR3 amino acids: CARVTGGEEPQHF. The DNA of the CDR3 is TGCGCCAGGGTGACAGGGGGGGAGGAGCCCCAGCATTTT.

This clone was counted a single time. V is TRBV30 and J is TRBJ1-1; a possible D gene is TRBD1 (5 bases). Trimming removed 2 bases at V and 0 bases at J, with 7 bases between. Germline V gives CDR1 GTSNPN, CDR2 SVGIG (reference sequence). The CDR3 loop spans 13 amino acids. CDR3: CAWSQGMNTEAFF. The CDR3 bases are TGTGCCTGGAGTCAGGGAATGAACACTGAAGCTTTCTTT.

The genes are TRBV2 and TRBJ2-7, with D possibly TRBD2 on 6 matching bases. V shed 6 bases and J shed 2 bases, with 17 bases lying between them. The germline gives CDR1 SNHLY, CDR2 FYNNEI. CDR3 length: 15 residues. The CDR3 coding sequence is TGTGCCAGCAGACCCCCACTGGCGGGGACCTACGAGCAGTACTTC. Translation: CASRPPLAGTYEQYF.

The chain joins TRBV19 to TRBJ2-1; a weak D match, TRBD2 (5 bases). The CDR3 extends over 13 amino acids. V lost 1 base, J lost 13 bases, and 14 bases lay in between. Looked up from germline, CDR1 is LNHDA and CDR2 is SQIVND (reference sequence). In DNA form, the CDR3 reads TGTGCCAGTAGTATAGCCTTCGAGGACTCACAGTTCTTC. Amino acids: CASSIAFEDSQFF.

This chain connects TRBV9 to TRBJ1-5, with 8 bases lining up with TRBD1. V gave up 4 bases and J gave up 5 bases; unmatched junction bases: 8. The germline V gene encodes CDR1 SGDLS and CDR2 YYNGEE. The length of the CDR3 is 15 residues. The CDR3 DNA reads as TGTGCCAGCAGCACTTGGGACAGGTGGGATCAGCCCCAGCATTTT. Translating gives CASSTWDRWDQPQHF.